This T cell receptor beta chain was found in a study of siplizumab effects on memory and regulatory T cells. Germline loops: CDR1 PRHDT, CDR2 FYEKMQ (reference sequence). The V and J ends lost 4 bases and 5 bases respectively, with 11 bases between them. This CDR3 spans 14 amino acids. On this clone: No antigen is known for it.

Here immunoSEQ multiplex PCR was the method, and the copy in TCRdb shows in-frame clones only, minus some. This sample has approximately 100,000 clones, with about 91% found just once. Overall study findings and caveats: The authors could not assign a naive or memory phenotype to roughly 75-96% of proliferating CD4+ or CD8+ clones. Both greater diversity than memory cells and a major contribution to the alloresponse seemed to characterize naive T cells.

This sequence joins TRBV13 and TRBJ1-4; maybe TRBD1 (6 bases). Sequencing input: Tregs sorted from blood. The sequence came from a human donor in good health. CDR3 in DNA: TGTGCCAGCAGCTCCGGACAGCCCAATGAAAAACTGTTTTTT. Translation: CASSSGQPNEKLFF.